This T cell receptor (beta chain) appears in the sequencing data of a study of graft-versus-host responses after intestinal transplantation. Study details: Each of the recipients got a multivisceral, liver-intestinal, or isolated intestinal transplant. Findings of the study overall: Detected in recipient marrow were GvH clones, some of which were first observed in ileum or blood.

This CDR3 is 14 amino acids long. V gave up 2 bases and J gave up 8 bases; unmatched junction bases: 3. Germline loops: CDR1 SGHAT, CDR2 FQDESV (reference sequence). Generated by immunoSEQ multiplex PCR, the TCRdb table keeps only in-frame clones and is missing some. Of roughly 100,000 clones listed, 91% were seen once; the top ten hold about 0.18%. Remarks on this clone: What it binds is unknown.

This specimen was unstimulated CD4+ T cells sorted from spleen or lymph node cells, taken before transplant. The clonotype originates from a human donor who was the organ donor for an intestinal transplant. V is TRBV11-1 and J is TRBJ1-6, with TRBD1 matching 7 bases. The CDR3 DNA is TGTGCCAGCAGCTTAATCAGGGGGGATTCACCCCTCCACTTT. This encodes CASSLIRGDSPLHF.